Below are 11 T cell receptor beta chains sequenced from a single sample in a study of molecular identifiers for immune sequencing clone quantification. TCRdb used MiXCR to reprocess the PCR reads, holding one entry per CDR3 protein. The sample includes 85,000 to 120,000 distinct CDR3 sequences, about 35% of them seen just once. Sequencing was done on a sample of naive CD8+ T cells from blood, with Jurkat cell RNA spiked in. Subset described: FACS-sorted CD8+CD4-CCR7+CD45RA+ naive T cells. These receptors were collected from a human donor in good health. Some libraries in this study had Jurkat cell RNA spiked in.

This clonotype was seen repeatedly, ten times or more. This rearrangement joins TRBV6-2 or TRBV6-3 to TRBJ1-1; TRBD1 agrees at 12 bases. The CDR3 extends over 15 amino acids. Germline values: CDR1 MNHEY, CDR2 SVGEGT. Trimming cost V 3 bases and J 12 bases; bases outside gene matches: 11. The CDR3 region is CASSYLGQGARTPFF. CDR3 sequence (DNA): TGTGCCAGCAGTTATTTGGGACAGGGGGCGAGGACGCCTTTCTTT.

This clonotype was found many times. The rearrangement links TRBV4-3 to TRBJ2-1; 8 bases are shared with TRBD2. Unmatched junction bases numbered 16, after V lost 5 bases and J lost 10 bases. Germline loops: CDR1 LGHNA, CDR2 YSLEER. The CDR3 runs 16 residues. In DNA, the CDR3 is TGCGCCAGCAGCGTAAGCGGGAGCGGGAAGGCAGGCGAGCAGTTCTTC. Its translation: CASSVSGSGKAGEQFF.

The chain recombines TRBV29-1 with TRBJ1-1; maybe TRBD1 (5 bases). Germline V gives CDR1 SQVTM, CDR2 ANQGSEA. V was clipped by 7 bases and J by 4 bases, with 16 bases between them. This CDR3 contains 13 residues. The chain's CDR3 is CSDEGPRPTEAFF. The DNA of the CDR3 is TGCAGCGATGAGGGACCGCGGCCCACTGAAGCTTTCTTT.

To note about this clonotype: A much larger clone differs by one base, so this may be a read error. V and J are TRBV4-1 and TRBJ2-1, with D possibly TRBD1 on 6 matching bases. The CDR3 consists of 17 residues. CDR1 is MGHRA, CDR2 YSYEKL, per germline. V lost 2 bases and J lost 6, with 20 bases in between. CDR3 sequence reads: CASSQIEGELRCNEQFF. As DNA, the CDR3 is TGCGCCAGCAGCCAAATTGAGGGGGAGTTGAGATGCAATGAGCAGTTCTTC.

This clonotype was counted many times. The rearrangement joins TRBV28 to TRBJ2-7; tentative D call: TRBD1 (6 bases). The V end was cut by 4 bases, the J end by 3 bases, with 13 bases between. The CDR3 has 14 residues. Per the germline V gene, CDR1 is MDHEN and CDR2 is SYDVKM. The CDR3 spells CASSYRQADYEQYF. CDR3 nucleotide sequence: TGTGCCAGCAGTTACCGACAGGCGGACTACGAGCAGTACTTC.

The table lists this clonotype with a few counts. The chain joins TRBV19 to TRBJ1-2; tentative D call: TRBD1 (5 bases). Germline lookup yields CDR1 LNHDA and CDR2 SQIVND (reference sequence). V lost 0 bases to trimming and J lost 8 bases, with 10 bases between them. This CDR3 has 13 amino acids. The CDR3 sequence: CASSIDHRSGYTF. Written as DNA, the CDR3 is TGTGCCAGTAGTATAGATCACAGGAGCGGCTACACCTTC.

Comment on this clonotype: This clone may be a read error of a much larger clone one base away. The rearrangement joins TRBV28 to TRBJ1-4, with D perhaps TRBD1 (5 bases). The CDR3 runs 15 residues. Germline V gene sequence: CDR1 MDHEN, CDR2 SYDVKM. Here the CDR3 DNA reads TGTGCCAGCAGTCCCCAGACAGCAACTAATGAAAAACTGATTTTT. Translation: CASSPQTATNEKLIF.

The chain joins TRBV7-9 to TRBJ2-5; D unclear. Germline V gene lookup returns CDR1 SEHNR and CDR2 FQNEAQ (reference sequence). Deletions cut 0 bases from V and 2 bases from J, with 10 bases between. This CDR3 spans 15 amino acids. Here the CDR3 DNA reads TGTGCCAGCAGCTTAGCAGGGCGTTCGCAAGAGACCCAGTACTTC. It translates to CASSLAGRSQETQYF.

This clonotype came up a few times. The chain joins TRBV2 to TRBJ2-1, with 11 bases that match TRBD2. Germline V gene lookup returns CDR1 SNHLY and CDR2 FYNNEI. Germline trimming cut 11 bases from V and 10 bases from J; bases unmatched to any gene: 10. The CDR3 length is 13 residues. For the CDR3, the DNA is TGTGCCTACGGGATAGCGGGAGGGCTGGAGCAGTTCTTC. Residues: CAYGIAGGLEQFF. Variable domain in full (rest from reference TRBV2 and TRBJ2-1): EPEVTQTPSHQVTQMGQEVILRCVPISNHLYFYWYRQILGQKVEFLVSFYNNEISEKSEIFDDQFSVERPDGSNFTLKIRSTKLEDSAMYFCAYGIAGGLEQFFGPGTRLTVL.

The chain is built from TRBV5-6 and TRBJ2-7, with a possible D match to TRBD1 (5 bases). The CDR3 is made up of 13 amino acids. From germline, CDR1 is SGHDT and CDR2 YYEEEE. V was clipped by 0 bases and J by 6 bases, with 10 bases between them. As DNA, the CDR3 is TGTGCCAGCAGCTTGGCCCAGGGCGGCGAGCAGTACTTC. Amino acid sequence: CASSLAQGGEQYF.

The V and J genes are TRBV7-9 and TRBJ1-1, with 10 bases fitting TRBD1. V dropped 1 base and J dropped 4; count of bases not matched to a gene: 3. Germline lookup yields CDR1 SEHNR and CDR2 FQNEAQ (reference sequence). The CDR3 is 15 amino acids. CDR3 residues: CASSLGQGALTEAFF. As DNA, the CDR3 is TGTGCCAGCAGCTTAGGACAGGGGGCCCTCACTGAAGCTTTCTTT.